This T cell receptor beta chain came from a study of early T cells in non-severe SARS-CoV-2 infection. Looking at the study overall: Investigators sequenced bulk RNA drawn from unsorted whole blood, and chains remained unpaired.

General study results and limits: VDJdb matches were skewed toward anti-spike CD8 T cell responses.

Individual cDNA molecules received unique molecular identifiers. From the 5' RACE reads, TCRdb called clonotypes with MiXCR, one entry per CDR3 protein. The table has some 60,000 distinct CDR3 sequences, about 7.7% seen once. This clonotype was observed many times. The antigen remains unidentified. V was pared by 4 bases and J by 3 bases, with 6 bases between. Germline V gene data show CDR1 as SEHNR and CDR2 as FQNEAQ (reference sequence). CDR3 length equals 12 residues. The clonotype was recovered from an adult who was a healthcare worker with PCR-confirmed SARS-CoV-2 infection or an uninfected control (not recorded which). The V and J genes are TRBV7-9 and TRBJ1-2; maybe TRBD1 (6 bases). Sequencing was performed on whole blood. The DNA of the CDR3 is TGTGCCAGCAGCTCAGGGGACTATGGCTACACCTTC. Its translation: CASSSGDYGYTF. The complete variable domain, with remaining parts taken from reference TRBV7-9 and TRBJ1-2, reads DTGVSQNPRHKITKRGQNVTFRCDPISEHNRLYWYRQTLGQGPEFLTYFQNEAQLEKSRLLSDRFSAERPKGSFSTLEIQRTEQGDSAMYLCASSSGDYGYTFGSGTRLTVV.